The 31 T cell receptor beta chains below come from one sample, sequenced in a study of cytomegalovirus exposure and HLA in healthy donors. PCR employed 60 Vbeta and 13 Jbeta primers. The table came from immunoSEQ multiplex PCR; TCRdb's copy has only in-frame clones and leaves some out. The table records around 91,000 clones, roughly 73% of them present only once. Material: PBMCs. These receptors all stem from a male donor in good health and CMV-seropositive.

V is TRBV6-4 and J is TRBJ1-5; unclear D gene. Germline CDR1 is MRHNA and CDR2 is SNTAGT. This CDR3 spans 13 amino acids. Trimming removed 4 bases at V and 10 bases at J, with 14 bases between. The CDR3 region is CASSVDPGSPQHF. CDR3 coding DNA: TGTGCCAGCAGTGTCGATCCCGGGAGCCCCCAGCATTTT.

This clone was observed a single time. V gene TRBV21-1 combines with J gene TRBJ2-3; TRBD2, as called in the table, went unchecked against the DNA. TRBV21-1 is a pseudogene locus. CDR3 size: 17 residues. CDR3 amino acids: CASSSRGLAGEGHTQYF. Here the CDR3 DNA reads TGTGCCAGCAGCTCCAGGGGGCTAGCGGGAGAGGGACATACGCAGTATTTT.

V gene TRBV6-1 combines with J gene TRBJ2-7; 9 bases match TRBD2. The CDR3 loop spans 12 amino acids. V was clipped by 6 bases and J by 4 bases; unmatched bases: 1. Germline values: CDR1 MNHNS, CDR2 SASEGT. The CDR3 protein is CASSLAGYEQYF. Written as DNA, the CDR3 is TGTGCCAGCAGCCTAGCGGGATACGAGCAGTACTTC.

This rearrangement joins TRBV7-2 to TRBJ2-7; the match to TRBD1 covers 7 bases. Germline lookup yields CDR1 SGHTA and CDR2 FQGNSA. Trimming at V came to 5 bases and at J to 1 base, leaving 8 bases not matched to a gene. This CDR3 region has 15 residues. CDR3 sequence: CASSPTTGVSYEQYF. The CDR3 DNA reads TGTGCCAGCAGCCCAACAACAGGGGTTTCCTACGAGCAGTACTTC.

This chain links TRBV10-1 with TRBJ2-7, with TRBD2 matching 7 bases. V was clipped by 5 bases and J by 2 bases; unmatched bases: 12. Germline V lookup: CDR1 WNHNN, CDR2 SYGVQD (reference sequence). The length of the CDR3 is 16 residues. CDR3 coding DNA: TGCGCCAGCAGTATAGTGTCGGGGGGTGTCGCCTACGAGCAGTACTTC. Its translation is CASSIVSGGVAYEQYF.

The chain employs TRBV4-2 and TRBJ2-1; D might be TRBD2 (6 bases). This CDR3 is 16 amino acids long. V shed 4 bases and J shed 1 base, with 14 bases lying between them. Germline V gives CDR1 LGHNA, CDR2 YNFKEQ. The DNA for the CDR3 is TGTGCCAGCAGCCCAGAGGGCGGGGAATCCTACAATGAGCAGTTCTTC. It is translated as CASSPEGGESYNEQFF.

The chain recombines TRBV4-2 with TRBJ2-7; TRBD1 aligns across 8 bases. Germline V gives CDR1 LGHNA, CDR2 YNFKEQ. This CDR3 contains 16 residues. J lost 4 bases, V lost 0 bases, and 8 bases had no gene match. The CDR3 nucleotides are TGTGCCAGCAGCCAAGAACTGCAGGGGGCTCTTTACGAGCAGTACTTC. It encodes CASSQELQGALYEQYF.

The V gene is TRBV30, the J gene TRBJ2-3, with TRBD1 as a possible D gene (6 bases). CDR3 length: 14 residues. Germline assignment: CDR1 GTSNPN and CDR2 SVGIG (reference sequence). The V end was cut by 1 base, the J end by 3 bases, with 11 bases between. DNA of the CDR3: TGTGCCTGGAGTGAACAGGGATGGACAGATACGCAGTATTTT. Translation gives CAWSEQGWTDTQYF.

The chain links TRBV9 to TRBJ2-2, with 7 nucleotides matching TRBD1. From germline, CDR1 is SGDLS and CDR2 YYNGEE. The CDR3 is 15 residues long. Germline trimming cut 0 bases from V and 7 bases from J; bases unmatched to any gene: 6. The chain's CDR3 is CASSVGVTGFGELFF. CDR3 bases: TGTGCCAGCAGCGTAGGAGTGACAGGGTTCGGGGAGCTGTTTTTT.

The genes are TRBV7-2 and TRBJ1-5, with D hard to call. V lost 4 bases and J 0 bases, leaving 10 bases between the germline ends. Germline loops: CDR1 SGHTA, CDR2 FQGNSA. The CDR3 contains 15 residues. The CDR3 protein is CASSYSQFSNQPQHF. For the CDR3, the DNA is TGTGCCAGCAGCTATTCTCAGTTTAGCAATCAGCCCCAGCATTTT.

This clone showed up just a few times. The CDR3 DNA follows: TGTGCCACCAGCTCGGGATCTGGGGCCAACGTCCTGACTTTC. Translation: CATSSGSGANVLTF. The V call is TRBV15, the J call TRBJ2-6; perhaps TRBD2 as D (5 bases). The CDR3 sequence is 14 residues long. Per the germline V gene, CDR1 is LNHNV and CDR2 is YYDKDF (reference sequence). V was clipped by 5 bases and J by 1 base, with 6 bases between them.

The V and J genes are TRBV15 and TRBJ2-3, with D maybe TRBD2 (5 bases). The CDR3 sequence is 15 residues long. V was shortened by 1 base and J by 0 bases, with 8 bases between the two germline ends. Looked up from germline, CDR1 is LNHNV and CDR2 is YYDKDF (reference sequence). The CDR3 loop is CATSRADFSTDTQYF. CDR3 coding DNA: TGTGCCACCAGCAGAGCGGACTTTAGCACAGATACGCAGTATTTT.

The gene calls are TRBV11-2 and TRBJ2-7, with 12 bases aligning to TRBD2. V shed 6 bases, J shed 4 bases, and the junction held 4 bases outside the gene matches. This CDR3 spans 14 amino acids. From germline, CDR1 is SGHAT and CDR2 FQNNGV. CDR3 sequence: CASRPTSGSYEQYF. The CDR3 DNA follows: TGTGCCAGCAGACCGACTAGCGGGAGTTACGAGCAGTACTTC.

The chain uses TRBV7-2 and TRBJ2-7; TRBD2 matches 10 bases. V lost 4 bases, J lost 3 bases, and 6 bases stayed unmatched. Per germline, CDR1 SGHTA and CDR2 FQGNSA. The CDR3 runs to 15 residues. The CDR3 DNA is TGTGCCAGCAGCTCGACTAGCGGGTTAATCTACGAGCAGTACTTC. This gives the protein CASSSTSGLIYEQYF.

This chain connects TRBV10-3 to TRBJ2-1, with D perhaps TRBD2 (6 bases). The CDR3 has 14 residues. Trimming pared 6 bases from V and 0 bases from J, leaving 9 bases between. Per the germline V gene, CDR1 is ENHRY and CDR2 is SYGVKD. CDR3 amino acids: CAIREGVSYNEQFF. As DNA, the CDR3 is TGTGCCATCAGGGAGGGAGTCTCCTACAATGAGCAGTTCTTC.

The chain links TRBV19 to TRBJ2-3; D is unresolved. V was shortened by 5 bases and J by 6 bases, with 15 bases between the two germline ends. This CDR3 has 14 amino acids. The germline V gene encodes CDR1 LNHDA and CDR2 SQIVND (reference sequence). The CDR3 sequence: CASSPQIAHDTQYF. The CDR3 DNA follows: TGTGCCAGTAGTCCCCAGATAGCACATGATACGCAGTATTTT.

This chain uses TRBV5-1 with TRBJ1-1; TRBD1 matches 7 bases. The CDR3 is made up of 14 amino acids. With V trimmed by 0 bases and J by 4 bases, 3 bases remained unmatched. The V gene's germline CDR1 is SGHRS and CDR2 YFSETQ. As DNA, the CDR3 is TGCGCCAGCAGCTTGGGGGACAGACGCACTGAAGCTTTCTTT. It is translated as CASSLGDRRTEAFF.

The chain uses TRBV18 and TRBJ2-2; D perhaps matches TRBD2 (5 bases). CDR3 length: 17 residues. Germline values: CDR1 KGHSH, CDR2 LQKENI. V was trimmed by 2 bases and J by 0 bases, leaving 13 bases between them. The CDR3 reads CASSPLSSRANTGELFF. The DNA of the CDR3 is TGTGCCAGCTCACCATTGTCTAGCCGAGCGAACACCGGGGAGCTGTTTTTT.

Within the sample, this clone is medium-sized. J is TRBJ2-7 and V is TRBV23-1, with TRBD1 identical over 8 bases. TRBV23-1 is placed among ORFs of uncertain function. V lost 4 bases, J lost 2 bases, and 7 bases stayed unmatched. The CDR3 contains 15 residues. This chain's CDR3 is CASSLTGTGTYEQYF. CDR3 in DNA: TGCGCCAGCAGTCTTACCGGGACAGGAACCTACGAGCAGTACTTC.

The chain links TRBV28 to TRBJ1-2, with D unclear. The CDR3 length is 18 residues. The V gene lost 2 bases and the J gene lost 7 bases, with 26 bases spanning the gap. Looked up from germline, CDR1 is MDHEN and CDR2 is SYDVKM. DNA of the CDR3: TGTGCCAGCAGTTTACTTTCTAATATTCCCGGGTTGATCAGTGGCTACACCTTC. Its protein is CASSLLSNIPGLISGYTF.

V and J are TRBV2 and TRBJ2-3, with a possible D match to TRBD2 (6 bases). The CDR3 covers 13 residues. Germline V gene sequence: CDR1 SNHLY, CDR2 FYNNEI. Trimming took 10 bases from V and 6 from J, leaving 17 bases between them. The CDR3 loop is CATWRASTDTQYF. Here the CDR3 DNA reads TGTGCCACGTGGAGGGCCTCCACTGATACGCAGTATTTT.

The chain links TRBV7-9 to TRBJ1-1, with a possible D match to TRBD1 (6 bases). The CDR3 runs to 15 residues. The germline V and J ends were trimmed by 5 bases and 3 bases, with 16 bases remaining between them. Germline V gene lookup returns CDR1 SEHNR and CDR2 FQNEAQ (reference sequence). CDR3 protein: CASSPRGALDTEAFF. The CDR3 nucleotides are TGTGCCAGCAGCCCACGGGGGGCACTTGACACTGAAGCTTTCTTT.

The gene calls are TRBV18 and TRBJ1-5; unclear D gene. The V and J ends lost 2 bases and 7 bases respectively, with 9 bases between them. The V gene's germline CDR1 is KGHSH and CDR2 LQKENI. The CDR3 covers 13 residues. This CDR3 is CASSPSPRQPQHF. The CDR3 bases are TGTGCCAGCTCACCAAGTCCCAGGCAGCCCCAGCATTTT.

A few counts support this clone. V and J are TRBV5-1 and TRBJ2-6; D is perhaps TRBD1 (5 bases). Germline V gene sequence: CDR1 SGHRS, CDR2 YFSETQ. The CDR3 has 15 amino acids. The V gene lost 1 base and the J gene lost 6 bases, with 11 bases spanning the gap. The CDR3 loop is CASSLQGSEANVLTF. CDR3 DNA sequence: TGCGCCAGCAGCTTGCAGGGCTCCGAGGCCAACGTCCTGACTTTC.

This clone was observed many times. CDR3 nucleotide sequence: TGTGCCTGGAGTCCCACAAGAGAAGCTTTCTTT. Its protein product is CAWSPTREAFF. V gene TRBV30 combines with J gene TRBJ1-1; D is uncertain. Between the trimmed V and J ends, which lost 2 bases and 8 bases, there was a span of 9 bases. The CDR3 loop spans 11 amino acids. CDR1 is GTSNPN, CDR2 SVGIG, per germline (reference sequence).

The J gene is TRBJ2-3, the V gene TRBV10-1; a possible D gene is TRBD2 (5 bases). The CDR3 is made up of 15 amino acids. Trimming shortened V by 2 bases and J by 1 base, and 10 bases separated the two germline ends. From germline, CDR1 is WNHNN and CDR2 SYGVQD (reference sequence). CDR3 DNA sequence: TGCGCCAGCAGTGAGGGGCGGGTCGGCACAGATACGCAGTATTTT. Its protein product is CASSEGRVGTDTQYF.

This chain links TRBV7-3 with TRBJ2-1; 7 nucleotides agree with TRBD1. CDR1 and CDR2 from the germline V gene are SGHTA and FQGTGA. Unmatched junction bases numbered 12, after V lost 5 bases and J lost 8 bases. The CDR3 is 15 residues long. CDR3 nucleotide sequence: TGTGCCAGCAGCAATGACAGGGCCGGGCACTATGAGCAGTTCTTC. It is translated as CASSNDRAGHYEQFF.

The V gene is TRBV14, the J gene TRBJ1-2, with D hard to call. This CDR3 has 14 residues. Trimming pared 1 base from V and 7 bases from J, leaving 13 bases between. Germline V gene data show CDR1 as SGHDN and CDR2 as FVKESK. The CDR3 loop reads CASSQVQASSGYTF. Here the CDR3 DNA reads TGTGCCAGCAGCCAAGTCCAGGCATCATCTGGCTACACCTTC.

This chain links TRBV5-1 with TRBJ2-7, with D perhaps TRBD2 (5 bases). The V end lost 0 bases, the J end lost 5 bases, and 12 bases lay between the germline ends. The CDR3 consists of 14 residues. Germline V gene sequence: CDR1 SGHRS, CDR2 YFSETQ. The CDR3 DNA is TGCGCCAGCAGCTTGGGAGGGCGCATGGACGAGCAGTACTTC. This translates into CASSLGGRMDEQYF.

The chain has TRBV29-1 and TRBJ1-1; D is ambiguous. There are 12 residues in the CDR3. With 3 bases removed from V and 4 bases from J, the gap between germline ends came to 9 bases. Germline-derived CDR1 and CDR2 are SQVTM and ANQGSEA. This CDR3 is CSVDGQITEAFF. The CDR3 coding sequence is TGCAGCGTTGATGGGCAGATCACTGAAGCTTTCTTT.

This chain joins TRBV14 and TRBJ2-5, with TRBD2 matching 12 bases. Trimming at V came to 7 bases and at J to 4 bases, leaving 1 base not matched to a gene. CDR3 length: 13 amino acids. Germline CDR1 is SGHDN and CDR2 is FVKESK. The CDR3 bases are TGTGCCAGCAAACTAGCGGGAGGAGAGACCCAGTACTTC. This gives the protein CASKLAGGETQYF.